The entry that follows covers one TCR beta chain sequence. Its antigen remains unknown. Only Caucasian adults living in Nashville, Tennessee made up the donor group. This CDR3 spans 15 amino acids. Germline lookup yields CDR1 MNHEY and CDR2 SVGAGI. V was trimmed by 7 bases and J by 3 bases, leaving 18 bases between them. Measured with immunoSEQ multiplex PCR; TCRdb has only the in-frame clones, and not every one. Among about 2.3 million clones listed, 93% were seen once. This specimen belongs to a study of shared clonotypes between healthy human individuals. Study-level findings and limits: Generation probability values for non-shared clonotypes were lower than those for clonotypes shared by all four donors.

The receptor was derived from a young man in good health. Some clones in this sample may be carry-over from other donors' samples. This chain connects TRBV6-5 to TRBJ1-1; possibly TRBD1 for D (5 bases). The sequenced sample consisted of naive CD4+ T cells from PBMCs. Subset here: CD45RA+ positively selected. The CDR3 spells CASTTYGGSDTEAFF. The CDR3 coding sequence is TGTGCCAGCACGACATATGGGGGTTCGGACACTGAAGCTTTCTTT.